One and the same sample provided the 31 T cell receptor beta chains below, sequenced in a study of T cell repertoires in cytomegalovirus infection. Via MiXCR, TCRdb re-called the reads, giving one row per CDR3 protein. The data show 480,000 or so distinct CDR3 sequences, roughly 10% seen once. The sample comprised PBMCs. The receptors originated from a human donor in good health (CMV status not recorded). Some clones in this sample may be carry-over from other donors' samples.

This clonotype was counted between two and nine times. The V gene is TRBV9, the J gene TRBJ1-6; D unresolved. The CDR3 has 14 amino acids. The ends were cut back, 0 bases at V and 10 bases at J, with 11 bases in the middle. CDR1 is SGDLS and CDR2 is YYNGEE in the germline V gene. The CDR3 region is CASSVGRVTSPLHF. CDR3 DNA sequence: TGTGCCAGCAGCGTAGGAAGGGTTACCTCACCCCTCCACTTT.

This clonotype occurred many times. V gene TRBV7-6 combines with J gene TRBJ1-1; D may be TRBD1 (5 bases). CDR3 length equals 15 residues. Looked up from germline, CDR1 is SGHVS and CDR2 is FNYEAQ. The germline V and J ends were trimmed by 1 base and 1 base, with 10 bases remaining between them. DNA for the CDR3: TGTGCCAGCAGCTTAGTGGCAGGGAAGAACACTGAAGCTTTCTTT. Protein: CASSLVAGKNTEAFF.

This clonotype was counted ten times or more. This rearrangement joins TRBV7-3 to TRBJ2-1; TRBD1 aligns across 7 bases. Losses at the gene ends were 5 bases for V and 3 bases for J; bases not matched to a gene: 7. The CDR3 totals 15 residues. CDR1 and CDR2 (germline): SGHTA, FQGTGA. The CDR3 loop is CASSLGQVNYNEQFF. Written as DNA, the CDR3 is TGTGCCAGCAGCCTTGGACAGGTTAACTACAATGAGCAGTTCTTC.

Ten or more counts support this clonotype. The genes are TRBV4-2 and TRBJ1-1; maybe TRBD1 (6 bases). Per germline, CDR1 LGHNA and CDR2 YNFKEQ. The CDR3 length is 18 residues. Trimming stripped 1 base from V and 3 bases from J, with 21 bases between. DNA of the CDR3: TGTGCCAGCAGCCAAGTTCCACAGGGAGCTACACCTCACACTGAAGCTTTCTTT. Translation gives CASSQVPQGATPHTEAFF.

In its sample, this clonotype was seen a few times. This chain links TRBV18 with TRBJ2-2; D possibly corresponds to TRBD1 (5 bases). Germline V gene lookup returns CDR1 KGHSH and CDR2 LQKENI. V was shortened by 4 bases and J by 2 bases, with 14 bases between the two germline ends. The CDR3 spans 16 residues. CDR3 amino acids: CASSRSRQTNTGELFF. DNA of the CDR3: TGTGCCAGCTCACGCAGCCGACAGACCAACACCGGGGAGCTGTTTTTT.

Ten or more counts support this clonotype. This chain joins TRBV5-6 and TRBJ1-3, with TRBD1 identical over 7 bases. The germline CDR1 and CDR2 sequences are SGHDT and YYEEEE. This CDR3 region has 15 residues. Trimming took 3 bases from V and 0 from J; bases not matched to a gene: 3. The CDR3 DNA reads TGTGCCAGCAGCTCGACAGGGCGCTCTGGAAACACCATATATTTT. Residues: CASSSTGRSGNTIYF.

The chain carries TRBV3-1 and TRBJ2-7; 10 bases are shared with TRBD2. Germline values: CDR1 LGHDT, CDR2 YNNKEL (reference sequence). This CDR3 contains 16 residues. V was clipped by 0 bases and J by 4 bases; unmatched bases: 6. The CDR3 reads CASSQDLGLALYEQYF. CDR3 DNA sequence: TGTGCCAGCAGCCAAGACTTGGGACTAGCGCTATACGAGCAGTACTTC.

The table lists this clonotype with a count of one. A clone one base away is much larger, so this may be a read error. The chain combines TRBV2 with TRBJ2-1; no clear D gene. V lost 5 bases and J lost 8, with 22 bases in between. The CDR3 has 16 residues. Germline loops: CDR1 SNHLY, CDR2 FYNNEI. CDR3 coding DNA: TGTGCCAGCAGTATGTACGACCCGACGTTCGGAGATGAGCAGTTCTTC. Translated, it gives CASSMYDPTFGDEQFF.

As concerns this clonotype: A clone one base away is much larger, so this may be a read error. The CDR3 sequence is CASSLTGVDEQFF. CDR3 sequence (DNA): TGTGCCAGCAGTTTGACAGGGGTGGATGAGCAGTTCTTC. The chain uses TRBV6-1 and TRBJ2-1; TRBD1 agrees at 8 bases. With V trimmed by 5 bases and J by 8 bases, 5 bases remained unmatched. The CDR3 extends over 13 amino acids. The germline V gene encodes CDR1 MNHNS and CDR2 SASEGT.

The V and J genes are TRBV2 and TRBJ2-2, with a tentative D call TRBD2 (7 bases). CDR3 length: 15 amino acids. V was cut by 3 bases and J by 6 bases, with 14 bases left in between. Per germline, CDR1 SNHLY and CDR2 FYNNEI. Written as DNA, the CDR3 is TGTGCCAGCAGTGAGGGGGGGCGGGGGCCCGGGGAGCTGTTTTTT. Residues: CASSEGGRGPGELFF.

This clonotype was seen many times. The chain uses TRBV6-2 or TRBV6-3 and TRBJ1-2; tentative D call: TRBD1 (6 bases). This CDR3 is built from 13 residues. Trimming took off 7 bases at V and 4 bases at J, with 13 bases between the two ends. Germline V gene lookup returns CDR1 MNHEY and CDR2 SVGEGT. This CDR3 is CASTQDSFYGYTF. CDR3 nucleotide sequence: TGTGCCAGCACCCAGGACAGCTTCTATGGCTACACCTTC.

The table lists this clonotype with a few counts. This chain links TRBV20-1 with TRBJ1-1; D uncertain. Trimming took off 3 bases at V and 1 base at J, with 6 bases between the two ends. CDR1 and CDR2 from the germline V gene are DFQATT and SNEGSKA (reference sequence). This CDR3 comprises 12 residues. The CDR3 coding sequence is TGCAGTGCTAGCAGACAGAACACTGAAGCTTTCTTT. Protein sequence: CSASRQNTEAFF.

In its sample, this clonotype was seen many times. The V and J genes are TRBV15 and TRBJ1-5; TRBD1 aligns across 7 bases. Per germline, CDR1 LNHNV and CDR2 YYDKDF (reference sequence). CDR3 size: 14 residues. With 6 bases clipped from V and 6 bases from J, the junction kept 8 bases outside the gene matches. CDR3 residues: CATRIGGAGQPQHF. DNA for the CDR3: TGTGCCACCAGGATAGGGGGCGCGGGTCAGCCCCAGCATTTT.

This clonotype was found a few times. This rearrangement joins TRBV11-2 to TRBJ2-2; 9 bases map to TRBD1. CDR1 SGHAT and CDR2 FQNNGV come from the germline V gene. V lost 4 bases to trimming and J lost 7 bases; unmatched junction nucleotides: 7. This CDR3 comprises 15 residues. In DNA, the CDR3 is TGTGCCAGCAGCTATACAGGGGGCTCGGGCGGGGAGCTGTTTTTT. Residues: CASSYTGGSGGELFF.

The chain joins TRBV29-1 to TRBJ2-5; D not certain. V lost 6 bases to trimming and J lost 4 bases, with 18 bases between them. Looked up from germline, CDR1 is SQVTM and CDR2 is ANQGSEA. This CDR3 region has 14 residues. Here the CDR3 reads CSVAGSSWGETQYF. The CDR3 region has the DNA TGCAGCGTCGCTGGGTCAAGTTGGGGAGAGACCCAGTACTTC.

The rearrangement joins TRBV5-4 to TRBJ1-2; no clear D. Trimming removed 0 bases from V and 9 bases from J, with 9 bases in between. CDR3 length: 12 amino acids. CDR1 and CDR2 (germline): SGHNT, YYREEE (reference sequence). The CDR3 reads CASSLGGIRYTF. CDR3 nucleotides: TGTGCCAGCAGCTTGGGGGGAATTCGCTACACCTTC.

This clonotype was counted many times. The chain couples TRBV7-9 to TRBJ1-1, with D possibly TRBD1 on 5 matching bases. V dropped 5 bases and J dropped 7 bases, with 11 bases sitting between them. Germline-derived CDR1 and CDR2 are SEHNR and FQNEAQ (reference sequence). CDR3 length equals 12 residues. DNA of the CDR3: TGTGCCAGCAGCAGCAGGGCCCTTGAAGCTTTCTTT. Amino acid sequence: CASSSRALEAFF.

The V and J genes are TRBV14 and TRBJ2-5; D possibly corresponds to TRBD1 (6 bases). V was pared by 4 bases and J by 0 bases, with 15 bases between. The CDR3 consists of 16 residues. The germline gives CDR1 SGHDN, CDR2 FVKESK. The CDR3 is CASSPTGTLYQETQYF. The CDR3 DNA is TGTGCCAGCAGCCCCACCGGGACACTTTACCAAGAGACCCAGTACTTC.

As for this clonotype: A read error may be the cause here, since a much bigger clone is one base away. The chain uses TRBV24-1 and TRBJ2-1; 9 bases match TRBD2. The germline gives CDR1 KGHDR, CDR2 SFDVKD. This CDR3 region has 14 residues. Unmatched junction bases numbered 11, after V lost 12 bases and J lost 6 bases. This CDR3 reads CAATGSGRANEQFF. CDR3 coding DNA: TGTGCCGCCACAGGTAGCGGGAGAGCCAATGAGCAGTTCTTC.

This clonotype was observed at least ten times. The chain carries TRBV12-3 or TRBV12-4 and TRBJ1-1, with a possible D match to TRBD1 (5 bases). This CDR3 region has 16 residues. The V and J ends lost 3 bases and 1 base respectively, with 15 bases between them. This CDR3 is CASSLGRGRENTEAFF. CDR3 coding DNA: TGTGCCAGCAGTTTGGGACGAGGACGGGAGAACACTGAAGCTTTCTTT.

There are many counts of this clonotype. This chain joins TRBV7-8 and TRBJ1-4; D remains unclear. This CDR3 has 19 amino acids. Trimming left V 1 base short and J 0 bases short, with 18 bases between. Per the germline V gene, CDR1 is SGHVS and CDR2 is FQNEAQ. The CDR3 region is CASSLGYNHLGATNEKLFF. Here the CDR3 DNA reads TGTGCCAGCAGCTTAGGCTACAACCACCTCGGGGCAACTAATGAAAAACTGTTTTTT.

About this clonotype itself: One end of the junction is discordant with germline, which a read error may explain. The V call is TRBV5-1, the J call TRBJ2-5, with TRBD1 matching over 8 bases. This CDR3 is built from 14 residues. Germline loops: CDR1 SGHRS, CDR2 YFSETQ. CDR3 sequence (DNA): TGCGCCAGCAGCTTCGGGACAGGACAAGATACCCAGTACTTC. It encodes CASSFGTGQDTQYF. The variable domain in full, completed from reference TRBV5-1 and TRBJ2-5, reads KAGVTQTPRYLIKTRGQQVTLSCSPISGHRSVSWYQQTPGQGLQFLFEYFSETQRNKGNFPGRFSGRQFSNSRSEMNVSTLELGDSALYLCASSFGTGQDTQYFGPGTRLLVL.

V gene TRBV9 combines with J gene TRBJ2-1, with D possibly TRBD2 on 5 matching bases. Germline assignment: CDR1 SGDLS and CDR2 YYNGEE. The CDR3 sequence is 14 residues long. V lost 0 bases to trimming and J lost 7 bases, with 11 bases between them. The chain's CDR3 is CASSVGVGVNEQFF. The DNA of the CDR3 is TGTGCCAGCAGCGTAGGAGTCGGGGTGAATGAGCAGTTCTTC.

This clonotype was seen repeatedly, ten times or more. The chain carries TRBV12-3 or TRBV12-4 and TRBJ1-5; 7 bases map to TRBD1. This CDR3 has 13 amino acids. The J segment lost 10 bases and the V segment lost 7 bases, leaving 10 bases of the junction unmatched. This chain's CDR3 is CASTSPAGGPQHF. DNA of the CDR3: TGTGCCAGCACCTCTCCAGCAGGGGGTCCCCAGCATTTT.

This clonotype was recorded at least ten times. The V gene is TRBV12-5, the J gene TRBJ2-5; tentatively, D is TRBD1 (7 bases). Trimming left V 7 bases short and J 7 bases short, with 19 bases between. Per the germline V gene, CDR1 is LGHNT and CDR2 is FRNRAP. This CDR3 region has 14 residues. CDR3 sequence: CASEEGAKEGTQYF. The CDR3 DNA reads TGTGCTAGTGAGGAGGGGGCGAAGGAAGGGACCCAGTACTTC.

This clonotype occurred many times. The chain combines TRBV2 with TRBJ1-2; 7 bases are shared with TRBD1. Germline trimming cut 6 bases from V and 4 bases from J; bases unmatched to any gene: 5. The CDR3 sequence is 13 residues long. The V gene's germline CDR1 is SNHLY and CDR2 FYNNEI. The CDR3 sequence is CASSSGQFYGYTF. CDR3 bases: TGTGCCAGCAGCTCGGGACAGTTCTATGGCTACACCTTC.

This clonotype showed up many times. This rearrangement joins TRBV6-1 to TRBJ2-7; the D gene is possibly TRBD1 (6 bases). Trimming pared 7 bases from V and 4 bases from J, leaving 17 bases between. The CDR3 length is 14 residues. The germline gives CDR1 MNHNS, CDR2 SASEGT. The CDR3 spells CASKTPGQMYEQYF. The CDR3 DNA sequence: TGTGCCAGCAAGACCCCGGGACAAATGTACGAGCAGTACTTC.

The chain couples TRBV18 to TRBJ2-3, with TRBD2 matching over 8 bases. Germline V lookup: CDR1 KGHSH, CDR2 LQKENI. V was pared by 3 bases and J by 7 bases, with 15 bases of the junction left unmatched. The CDR3 extends over 17 amino acids. CDR3 DNA: TGTGCCAGCTCACCCCTAACACTAGCGGCCCCGAGGAATACGCAGTATTTT. It yields the protein CASSPLTLAAPRNTQYF. The full variable domain, in which reference TRBV18 and TRBJ2-3 provide the parts outside the CDR3, is NAGVMQNPRHLVRRRGQEARLRCSPMKGHSHVYWYRQLPEEGLKFMVYLQKENIIDESGMPKERFSAEFPKEGPSILRIQQVVRGDSAAYFCASSPLTLAAPRNTQYFGPGTRLTVL.

This clonotype occurred once. Mismatch with germline at one junction end may stem from a read error. V and J are TRBV14 and TRBJ2-5; D not certain. The CDR3 extends over 12 amino acids. Germline CDR1 reads SGHDN; CDR2 reads FVKESK. The CDR3 region is CAGSSVGETQYF. CDR3 in DNA: TGTGCCGGCAGCTCTGTCGGGGAGACCCAGTACTTC.

This clonotype was detected ten times or more. The chain joins TRBV7-9 to TRBJ2-1; D is uncertain. CDR1 and CDR2 (germline): SEHNR, FQNEAQ (reference sequence). V was trimmed by 7 bases and J by 6 bases, leaving 7 bases between them. CDR3 length: 11 residues. In DNA, the CDR3 is TGTGCCAGCATATTTTCCAATGAGCAGTTCTTC. Its protein product is CASIFSNEQFF. The full variable domain, with the rest looked up from reference TRBV7-9 and TRBJ2-1, is DTGVSQNPRHKITKRGQNVTFRCDPISEHNRLYWYRQTLGQGPEFLTYFQNEAQLEKSRLLSDRFSAERPKGSFSTLEIQRTEQGDSAMYLCASIFSNEQFFGPGTRLTVL.

This clonotype came up a few times. V is TRBV29-1 and J is TRBJ1-5; no definite D call. This CDR3 spans 13 amino acids. V lost 1 base to trimming and J lost 0 bases, with 4 bases between them. The germline CDR1 and CDR2 sequences are SQVTM and ANQGSEA. CDR3 residues: CSVEVDSNQPQHF. In nucleotides, the CDR3 is TGCAGCGTTGAAGTGGATAGCAATCAGCCCCAGCATTTT.